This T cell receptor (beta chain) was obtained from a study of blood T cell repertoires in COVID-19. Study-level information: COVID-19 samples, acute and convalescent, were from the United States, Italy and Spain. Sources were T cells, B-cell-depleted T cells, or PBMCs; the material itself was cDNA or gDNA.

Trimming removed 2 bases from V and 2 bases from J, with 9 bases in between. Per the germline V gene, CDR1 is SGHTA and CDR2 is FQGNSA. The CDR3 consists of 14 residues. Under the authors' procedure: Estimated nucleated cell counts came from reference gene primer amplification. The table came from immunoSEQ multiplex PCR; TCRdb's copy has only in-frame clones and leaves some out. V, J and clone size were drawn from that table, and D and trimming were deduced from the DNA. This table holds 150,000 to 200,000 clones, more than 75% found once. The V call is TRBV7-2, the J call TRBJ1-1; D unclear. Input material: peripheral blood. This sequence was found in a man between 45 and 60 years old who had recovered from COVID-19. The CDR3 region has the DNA TGTGCCAGCAGCTTAAGGAGGAGCAACACTGAAGCTTTCTTT. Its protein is CASSLRRSNTEAFF.